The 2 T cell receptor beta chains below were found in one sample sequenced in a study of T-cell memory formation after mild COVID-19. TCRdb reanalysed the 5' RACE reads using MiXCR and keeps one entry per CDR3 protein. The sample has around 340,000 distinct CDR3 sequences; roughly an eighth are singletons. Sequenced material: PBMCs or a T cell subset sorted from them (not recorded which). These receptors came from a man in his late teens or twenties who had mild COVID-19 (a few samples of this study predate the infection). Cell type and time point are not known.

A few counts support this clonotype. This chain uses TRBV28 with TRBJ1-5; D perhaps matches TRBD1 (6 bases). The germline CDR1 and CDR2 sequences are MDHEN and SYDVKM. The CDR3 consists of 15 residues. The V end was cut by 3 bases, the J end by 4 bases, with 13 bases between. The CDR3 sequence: CASSFGGRSNQPQHF. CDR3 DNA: TGTGCCAGCAGTTTCGGGGGGCGGTCTAATCAGCCCCAGCATTTT.

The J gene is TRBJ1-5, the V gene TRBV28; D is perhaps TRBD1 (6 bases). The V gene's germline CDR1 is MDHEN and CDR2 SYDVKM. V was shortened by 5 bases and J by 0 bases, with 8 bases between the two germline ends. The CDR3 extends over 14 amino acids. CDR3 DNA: TGTGCCAGCAGTAAAGGGGGTAGCAATCAGCCCCAGCATTTT. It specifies CASSKGGSNQPQHF.